This TCR beta chain derives from a study of blood T cell repertoires in COVID-19. Study details: Some COVID-19 samples were acute and others convalescent; all came from the United States, Italy and Spain. PBMCs, B-cell-depleted T cells, or T cells provided the cDNA or gDNA that made up the material.

Per the study methods: The authors estimated nucleated cell counts from reference gene primer amplification. The protocol was immunoSEQ multiplex PCR, while the TCRdb copy is restricted to in-frame clones and leaves out a portion. V and J calls plus clone size are reproduced from that table; the DNA served to infer D and trimming. The sample records 95,000 to 100,000 clones, around 88% being singletons. Germline V gene sequence: CDR1 LGHDT, CDR2 YNNKEL (reference sequence). The CDR3 is 15 amino acids. With V trimmed by 4 bases and J by 6 bases, 12 bases remained unmatched. The J gene is TRBJ2-7, the V gene TRBV3-1 (or the pseudogene TRBV3-2); 7 bases line up with TRBD2. The sequencing sample was made of peripheral blood. This clonotype was sampled from a man aged 80 or over with acute or convalescent COVID-19. The CDR3 bases are TGTGCCAGCAGCCTCCGTTTCGCGGGAGTTAGCGAGCAGTACTTC. Translating it yields CASSLRFAGVSEQYF.